The clone carrying this T cell receptor beta chain was seen ten or more times. The target antigen is unknown. RNA transcripts gave rise to amplified TCR beta CDR3 regions. First-round RT-PCR with HTBI primers amplified the TCR CDR3 region. TCRdb independently ran MiXCR on the multiplex PCR reads; one entry per CDR3 protein. The profile shows about 700,000 distinct CDR3 sequences, 14% of them singletons. The record originates from a study of T cells in Graves' hyperthyroidism and ophthalmopathy. Hyperthyroidism patients were newly diagnosed, had disease duration under 2 months, and were aged 18 to 65 years. Study outcomes and limitations: Appearing also in blood were most of the thyroid clonotypes expanded above 0.001. Patients with ophthalmopathy were separated from those with stable hyperthyroidism by a 13 V-J model.

This CDR3 region has 13 residues. Trimming removed 2 bases at V and 4 bases at J, with 9 bases between. Germline values: CDR1 SGHRS, CDR2 YFSETQ. The origin of this receptor is a woman younger than 35 with Graves' hyperthyroidism. The sequencing sample was made of blood. The chain has TRBV5-1 and TRBJ1-1; D may be TRBD1 (5 bases). The DNA of the CDR3 is TGCGCCAGCAGCTTTAACGGGGGCACTGAAGCTTTCTTT. It is translated as CASSFNGGTEAFF.